This entry lists 17 T cell receptor beta chains sequenced from one sample in a study of prognosis after radiotherapy for stage I lung cancer. CDR3 of TCR beta was amplified from genomic DNA via a two-round multiplex PCR. Round-one PCR had primers specific to each TRBV and TRBJ gene. Using its own MiXCR run on the multiplex PCR reads, TCRdb lists one record per CDR3 protein. The table includes more than 20,000 distinct CDR3 sequences, roughly two fifths detected once. Source: PBMCs, taken before or after stereotactic body radiation therapy (not recorded which). These receptors all come from a donor at least 50 years old with non-small cell lung cancer.

This clonotype has more than one count but fewer than ten. A read error may be the cause here, since a much bigger clone is one base away. V is TRBV6-1 and J is TRBJ1-1, with D perhaps TRBD1 (6 bases). CDR3 length: 16 amino acids. CDR1 is MNHNS and CDR2 is SASEGT in the germline V gene. Trimming removed 6 bases at V and 0 bases at J, with 17 bases between. CDR3: CASSSRGTYLNTEAFF. Here the CDR3 DNA reads TGTGCCAGCAGCAGTAGGGGGACATATTTGAACACTGAAGCTTTCTTT.

This clonotype was observed many times. This chain links TRBV28 with TRBJ2-7; TRBD2 agrees at 8 bases. J lost 2 bases, V lost 3 bases, and 3 bases had no gene match. The CDR3 is made up of 14 amino acids. Germline assignment: CDR1 MDHEN and CDR2 SYDVKM. The CDR3 DNA reads as TGTGCCAGCAGTTTTAGCGGGGAAACCTACGAGCAGTACTTC. As protein: CASSFSGETYEQYF. The whole variable domain, filled in from reference TRBV28 and TRBJ2-7, reads DVKVTQSSRYLVKRTGEKVFLECVQDMDHENMFWYRQDPGLGLRLIYFSYDVKMKEKGDIPEGYSVSREKKERFSLILESASTNQTSMYLCASSFSGETYEQYFGPGTRLTVT.

Comment on this clonotype: A far larger clone lies a single base away; this is likely a read error. The chain has TRBV6-1 and TRBJ2-6; 7 bases align to TRBD2. The CDR3 is 15 residues long. The germline gives CDR1 MNHNS, CDR2 SASEGT. In nucleotides, the CDR3 is TGTGCCATCAGTGAGGGGAGGGACTGGGCCAACGTCCTGACTTTC. Translating gives CAISEGRDWANVLTF.

This clonotype was counted ten times or more. The V call is TRBV28, the J call TRBJ2-4; D may match TRBD1 or TRBD2 (5 bases each). Per the germline V gene, CDR1 is MDHEN and CDR2 is SYDVKM. The germline V and J ends were trimmed by 7 bases and 0 bases, with 13 bases remaining between them. This CDR3 is built from 15 residues. Written as DNA, the CDR3 is TGTGCCAGCAAAGAGGGGCGCATAGCCAAAAACATTCAGTACTTC. Encoded protein: CASKEGRIAKNIQYF. The variable domain in full, with the rest retrieved from reference TRBV28 and TRBJ2-4, is DVKVTQSSRYLVKRTGEKVFLECVQDMDHENMFWYRQDPGLGLRLIYFSYDVKMKEKGDIPEGYSVSREKKERFSLILESASTNQTSMYLCASKEGRIAKNIQYFGAGTRLSVL.

This clonotype is categorized as medium-sized. The chain links TRBV28 to TRBJ2-7; 11 bases match TRBD1. Trimming at V came to 3 bases and at J to 3 bases, leaving 1 base not matched to a gene. The germline CDR1 and CDR2 sequences are MDHEN and SYDVKM. The CDR3 consists of 14 residues. DNA for the CDR3: TGTGCCAGCAGTTTGGGGACAGGGGGCTACGAGCAGTACTTC. Translated, it gives CASSLGTGGYEQYF.

The chain has TRBV3-1 and TRBJ1-3; the D is unclear. There are 13 residues in the CDR3. V was pared by 4 bases and J by 9 bases, with 13 bases between. The germline V gene encodes CDR1 LGHDT and CDR2 YNNKEL (reference sequence). The CDR3 sequence is CASSPGPRSTIYF. CDR3 in DNA: TGTGCCAGCAGCCCCGGGCCACGGAGCACCATATATTTT.

This clonotype was observed at least ten times. The rearrangement joins TRBV20-1 to TRBJ2-3, with 7 bases aligning to TRBD2. With 4 bases clipped from V and 6 bases from J, the junction kept 7 bases outside the gene matches. There are 13 residues in the CDR3. Germline V gene sequence: CDR1 DFQATT, CDR2 SNEGSKA (reference sequence). In DNA, the CDR3 is TGCAGTGCTAACAGGAGGGGAGGGGATACGCAGTATTTT. Protein: CSANRRGGDTQYF.

The rearrangement joins TRBV5-6 to TRBJ1-2, with D uncertain. The V gene lost 0 bases and the J gene lost 7 bases, with 13 bases spanning the gap. The CDR3 has 14 amino acids. Germline assignment: CDR1 SGHDT and CDR2 YYEEEE. CDR3 residues: CASSLAAGMGGYTF. CDR3 bases: TGTGCCAGCAGCTTGGCCGCGGGGATGGGTGGCTACACCTTC.

This clonotype is deemed medium-sized. The chain employs TRBV11-3 and TRBJ2-2, with D uncertain. The germline V and J ends were trimmed by 7 bases and 3 bases, with 9 bases remaining between them. The CDR3 totals 13 residues. Germline CDR1 is SGHNT and CDR2 is YENEEA. The CDR3 is CASKADHTGELFF. The CDR3 DNA is TGTGCCAGCAAGGCGGACCACACCGGGGAGCTGTTTTTT.

This clonotype was seen at least ten times. The chain uses TRBV6-2 or TRBV6-3 and TRBJ2-3; D tentatively reads TRBD1 or TRBD2 (6 bases each). Per the germline V gene, CDR1 is MNHEY and CDR2 is SVGEGT. This CDR3 spans 17 amino acids. The V end was cut by 2 bases, the J end by 1 base, with 16 bases between. The CDR3 loop reads CASSYRARGRRTDTQYF. CDR3 sequence (DNA): TGTGCCAGCAGTTACAGAGCTCGGGGGCGCCGCACAGATACGCAGTATTTT.

To note about this clonotype: A clone one base away is much larger, so this may be a read error. The J gene is TRBJ2-5, the V gene TRBV28, with 14 bases fitting TRBD2. Looked up from germline, CDR1 is MDHEN and CDR2 is SYDVKM. The CDR3 is 16 residues long. V lost 6 bases, J lost 7 bases, and 10 bases stayed unmatched. The chain's CDR3 is CASRGGTSGSNVTQYF. In DNA form, the CDR3 reads TGTGCCAGCAGGGGGGGGACTAGCGGGAGCAACGTGACCCAGTACTTC.

This clonotype was observed a handful of times. This clone may be a read error of a much larger clone one base away. This sequence joins TRBV12-3 or TRBV12-4 and TRBJ1-1; 7 bases align to TRBD1. After removal of 6 bases from V and 12 bases from J, the junction contained 7 bases not matched to a gene. The CDR3 is 11 residues long. The CDR3 loop is CASRIAGGTFF. As DNA, the CDR3 is TGTGCCAGCAGAATTGCAGGGGGGACTTTCTTT.

This clonotype appeared many times. The chain employs TRBV2 and TRBJ2-1, with 8 bases identical to TRBD1. The V and J ends lost 7 bases and 5 bases, in that order; junction bases with no gene match: 4. Germline CDR1 and CDR2: SNHLY and FYNNEI. The CDR3 consists of 13 residues. The CDR3 DNA sequence: TGTGCCAGCAAGGACAGGGAAAACAATGAGCAGTTCTTC. Translated: CASKDRENNEQFF.

This clonotype was observed at least ten times. V usage is TRBV20-1 and J usage is TRBJ1-6, with D tentatively TRBD1 (6 bases). Trimming shortened V by 6 bases and J by 6 bases, and 12 bases separated the two germline ends. CDR1 is DFQATT, CDR2 SNEGSKA, per germline (reference sequence). This CDR3 is built from 13 residues. In nucleotides, the CDR3 is TGCAGTGCCCCGGGGGGCAGTAATTCACCCCTCCACTTT. This translates into CSAPGGSNSPLHF.

This clonotype has more than one count but fewer than ten. Its ends do not fully match the called genes, so a read error is possible. The chain joins TRBV5-5 to TRBJ1-3; 7 positions agree with TRBD1. Germline values: CDR1 SGHKS, CDR2 YYEKEE (reference sequence). The CDR3 has 15 residues. The CDR3 DNA reads TGTGCCAGCAGCGCTATAGGGGGCTCTGGGAACACCATATATTTT. Encoded protein: CASSAIGGSGNTIYF.

The chain couples TRBV12-5 to TRBJ2-7; TRBD2 matches 11 bases. V lost 3 bases to trimming and J lost 6 bases; unmatched junction nucleotides: 7. The length of the CDR3 is 15 residues. Per the germline V gene, CDR1 is LGHNT and CDR2 is FRNRAP. CDR3 sequence: CASGLSSGRSIEQYF. The CDR3 DNA is TGTGCTAGTGGTTTATCTAGCGGGAGGTCCATCGAGCAGTACTTC.

Details on this clonotype: A much larger clone is a single base away; this may be a read error. The chain recombines TRBV6-2 or TRBV6-3 with TRBJ2-5, with a weak D call TRBD1 (6 bases). The CDR3 is 13 residues long. Germline V gene lookup returns CDR1 MNHEY and CDR2 SVGEGT. The CDR3 region is CASTTGYQDTQYF. CDR3 sequence (DNA): TGTGCCAGCACCACAGGGTACCAAGATACCCAGTACTTC.